This T cell receptor (beta chain) was captured in a study of blood T cells in healthy people across ages. Through a sample-barcoded 5' primer and a J-beta primer mix, a second PCR was run for 7 to 11 cycles. TCRdb used MiXCR to reprocess the 5' RACE reads, holding one entry per CDR3 protein. This sample has 450,000 to 700,000 distinct CDR3 sequences, with approximately 25% found just once. This clonotype was seen many times. Germline trimming cut 4 bases from V and 3 bases from J; bases unmatched to any gene: 5. This CDR3 comprises 15 residues. Whenever a sample was processed, at least 6.5 million PBMCs were isolated.

Sequences were obtained from blood. This clonotype originated in a woman aged 70-85 years in good health. The chain carries TRBV12-3 or TRBV12-4 and TRBJ1-4; 7 bases are a match to TRBD1. CDR3 bases: TGTGCCAGCAGTTCAGGGGGAGCAGCTAATGAAAAACTGTTTTTT. It yields the protein CASSSGGAANEKLFF.